Following are 8 T cell receptor beta chains from one sample sequenced in a study of blood T cell repertoires in COVID-19. The assay was immunoSEQ multiplex PCR, and TCRdb's table has in-frame clones only and misses some. This sample has a few hundred thousand clones, with roughly 88% found just once. The sample comprised PBMCs or T cells enriched from blood (not recorded which). These receptors were taken from a woman in her thirties or forties who had been exposed to COVID-19.

This clone turned up a few times. The chain joins TRBV7-9 to TRBJ2-2; no definite D call. V was clipped by 0 bases and J by 1 base, with 9 bases between them. Germline V lookup: CDR1 SEHNR, CDR2 FQNEAQ (reference sequence). The CDR3 consists of 16 residues. CDR3 sequence (DNA): TGTGCCAGCAGCTTAGCCGGGTATCGGAACACCGGGGAGCTGTTTTTT. Amino acid sequence: CASSLAGYRNTGELFF.

V and J are TRBV2 and TRBJ1-4, with a possible D match to TRBD1 (6 bases). CDR1 is SNHLY, CDR2 FYNNEI, per germline. The CDR3 consists of 14 residues. Trimming took 6 bases from V and 3 from J, leaving 11 bases between them. CDR3 nucleotide sequence: TGTGCCAGCAGGGAACAGGGATCTAATGAAAAACTGTTTTTT. Its translation is CASREQGSNEKLFF. Based on the CDR3 plus reference TRBV2 and TRBJ1-4, the full variable domain is EPEVTQTPSHQVTQMGQEVILRCVPISNHLYFYWYRQILGQKVEFLVSFYNNEISEKSEIFDDQFSVERPDGSNFTLKIRSTKLEDSAMYFCASREQGSNEKLFFGSGTQLSVL.

The chain recombines TRBV7-4 with TRBJ2-7; no reliable D call. This CDR3 has 11 residues. CDR1 is SGHVT, CDR2 SQSDAQ, per germline. The V and J ends lost 3 bases and 5 bases respectively, with 5 bases between them. DNA for the CDR3: TGTGCCAGCAGCTTCGTTCACGAGCAGTACGTC. It translates to CASSFVHEQYV.

V gene TRBV5-4 combines with J gene TRBJ1-2, with D maybe TRBD1 (5 bases). V lost 6 bases to trimming and J lost 12 bases, with 24 bases between them. Germline-derived CDR1 and CDR2 are SGHNT and YYREEE (reference sequence). The CDR3 length is 14 residues. CDR3 bases: TGTGCCAGCAACCCCAGGGCCTCGTCATCTGTTCACACCTTC. Translated, it gives CASNPRASSSVHTF.

V gene TRBV24-1 combines with J gene TRBJ1-2; 10 bases match TRBD1. Germline-derived CDR1 and CDR2 are KGHDR and SFDVKD. The CDR3 spans 17 residues. The V segment lost 2 bases and the J segment 5 bases; nucleotides outside the gene matches: 10. The CDR3 is CATSDSRQGALGYGYTF. In DNA form, the CDR3 reads TGTGCCACCAGTGATTCGAGACAGGGGGCGCTTGGATATGGCTACACCTTC.

The chain employs TRBV2 and TRBJ1-1; 7 bases are a match to TRBD1. The V segment lost 7 bases and the J segment 3 bases; nucleotides outside the gene matches: 8. CDR3 length: 14 residues. Germline V gene sequence: CDR1 SNHLY, CDR2 FYNNEI. The CDR3 coding sequence is TGTGCCAGCACCAAAAAGGGGACAGACACTGAAGCTTTCTTT. Its translation: CASTKKGTDTEAFF.

The rearrangement uses TRBV5-4 and TRBJ2-7, with 7 bases matching TRBD2. The V gene's germline CDR1 is SGHNT and CDR2 YYREEE (reference sequence). This CDR3 has 14 residues. The trim removed 0 bases at V and 2 bases at J, leaving 2 bases unmatched. The CDR3 nucleotides read TGTGCCAGCAGCTTGGAGGGACTACCCTACGAGCAGTACGTC. It specifies CASSLEGLPYEQYV.

The genes are TRBV24-1 and TRBJ2-1; 8 bases map to TRBD1. The CDR3 contains 16 residues. V was clipped by 1 base and J by 6 bases; unmatched bases: 7. Germline-derived CDR1 and CDR2 are KGHDR and SFDVKD. The CDR3 loop is CATSDFSRGQRNEQFF. CDR3 coding DNA: TGTGCCACCAGTGATTTCAGCAGGGGGCAGCGCAATGAGCAGTTCTTC.